This T cell receptor beta chain was captured by sequencing in a study of beta chain features in type 1 diabetes. The study's findings and limits: Moderate but significant shortening of TCRB CDR3s was recorded in all four CD4+ subsets from Type 1 diabetes patients. Sequencing the cDNA could make cells with high TCR expression show up more than they should.

CDR1 and CDR2 from the germline V gene are SGHVS and FQNEAQ. Trimming shortened V by 5 bases and J by 5 bases, and 15 bases separated the two germline ends. The CDR3 is made up of 14 amino acids. The investigators reverse transcribed all of the isolated RNA, so they sequenced expressed TCRB transcripts. The method was immunoSEQ multiplex PCR; TCRdb's version includes in-frame clones alone and lacks a portion of them. This table holds under 300,000 clones, approximately 10% found once. A note on this clone: Its antigen is currently unknown.

The sequenced sample was naive CD4+ T cells from blood. V is TRBV7-8 and J is TRBJ2-5; D is unresolved. The receptor comes from a man between 25 and 39 years old with type 1 diabetes. The CDR3 spells CASSPPGQSETQYF. The CDR3, as DNA: TGTGCCAGCAGCCCCCCAGGCCAGTCTGAGACCCAGTACTTC.